This T cell receptor (beta chain) was captured by sequencing in a study of blood T cell repertoires in COVID-19. The CDR3 consists of 13 residues. Trimming shortened V by 6 bases and J by 0 bases, and 8 bases separated the two germline ends. The germline V gene has CDR1 MNHEY and CDR2 SVGAGI. Profiling relied on immunoSEQ multiplex PCR, and the TCRdb table lists in-frame clones only, not all of them. The repertoire includes over 150,000 clones, approximately 86% of them detected once, and 2.5% to 3.5% sits in the top ten. The chain uses TRBV6-5 and TRBJ1-2, with unresolved D. The sequence came from a middle-aged man with active or convalescent COVID-19. Sequenced material: peripheral blood. The CDR3 region has the DNA TGTGCCAGCAGCCCCGTCCCTAACTATGGCTACACCTTC. Amino acid sequence: CASSPVPNYGYTF.